The next 29 T cell receptor beta chains were all read from a single sample in a study of CD8+ T cells in alopecia areata. The treatment: oral pan-JAK inhibitor, 5-10 mg twice daily. Reverse transcribed after extraction, RNA yielded cDNA as the sequencing template. Repertoires were generated with immunoSEQ multiplex PCR, while TCRdb's copy carries only in-frame clones and drops some. The table shows about 200,000 clones, with around 65% occurring only once. The source material was CD4+ T cells sorted from blood, sampled at week 4, from a patient treated with tofacitinib. The source is a human donor with alopecia areata.

Notes on this clone: The identical CDR3 is also encoded by other nucleotide sequences in the sample. The chain recombines TRBV7-9 with TRBJ2-3; D unresolved. This CDR3 comprises 12 residues. Germline V gene lookup returns CDR1 SEHNR and CDR2 FQNEAQ (reference sequence). Trimming removed 4 bases at V and 0 bases at J, with 2 bases between. The chain's CDR3 is CASSSSTDTQYF. The CDR3 DNA reads as TGTGCCAGCAGCTCCAGCACAGATACGCAGTATTTT.

This clone showed up just a few times. This sequence joins TRBV5-1 and TRBJ1-1; the D gene is possibly TRBD1 (5 bases). CDR3 length equals 14 residues. The ends were cut back, 6 bases at V and 1 base at J, with 13 bases in the middle. Germline V gives CDR1 SGHRS, CDR2 YFSETQ. The CDR3 nucleotides read TGCGCCAGCAAAAACGACCAGGGGAACACTGAAGCTTTCTTT. This translates into CASKNDQGNTEAFF. Full variable domain (rest looked up from reference TRBV5-1 and TRBJ1-1): KAGVTQTPRYLIKTRGQQVTLSCSPISGHRSVSWYQQTPGQGLQFLFEYFSETQRNKGNFPGRFSGRQFSNSRSEMNVSTLELGDSALYLCASKNDQGNTEAFFGQGTRLTVV.

V gene TRBV6-5 combines with J gene TRBJ1-2, with 9 bases matching TRBD1. Looked up from germline, CDR1 is MNHEY and CDR2 is SVGAGI. The CDR3 sequence is 14 residues long. J gave up 5 bases and V 6 bases, and 7 bases lay outside the gene matches. This CDR3 reads CASRSWDRDYGYTF. CDR3 DNA: TGTGCCAGCAGGAGCTGGGACAGGGATTATGGCTACACCTTC.

This clone was counted between two and nine times. This rearrangement joins TRBV10-2 to TRBJ2-7, with 11 nucleotides matching TRBD2. J gave up 2 bases and V 7 bases, and 4 bases lay outside the gene matches. Germline values: CDR1 WSHSY, CDR2 SAAADI. This CDR3 comprises 14 residues. CDR3: CASTPGLAAYEQYF. CDR3 DNA sequence: TGCGCCAGCACCCCGGGACTAGCGGCCTACGAGCAGTACTTC.

This chain uses TRBV7-2 with TRBJ2-3, with D perhaps given as TRBD1 or TRBD2 (6 bases each). Trimming removed 1 base at V and 3 bases at J, with 17 bases between. The CDR3 sequence is 17 residues long. Germline V gene sequence: CDR1 SGHTA, CDR2 FQGNSA. CDR3 protein: CASSLVPYGGRTDTQYF. CDR3 bases: TGTGCCAGCAGCTTAGTCCCATATGGGGGGCGGACAGATACGCAGTATTTT.

The rearrangement links TRBV7-2 to TRBJ1-6; 8 positions agree with TRBD1. The germline gives CDR1 SGHTA, CDR2 FQGNSA. The V segment lost 5 bases and the J segment 7 bases; nucleotides outside the gene matches: 4. The CDR3 contains 14 residues. CDR3 loop: CASSADRVNSPLHF. The CDR3 DNA follows: TGTGCCAGCAGCGCGGACAGGGTGAATTCACCCCTCCACTTT.

This chain connects TRBV7-2 to TRBJ1-6; 10 bases agree with TRBD1. The germline gives CDR1 SGHTA, CDR2 FQGNSA. This CDR3 region has 15 residues. V lost 4 bases to trimming and J lost 10 bases; unmatched junction nucleotides: 7. CDR3 in amino acids: CASSSTGTGDSPLHF. CDR3 DNA: TGTGCCAGCAGCTCCACCGGGACAGGGGACTCACCCCTCCACTTT.

In this sample, this clone turned up many times. The chain carries TRBV30 and TRBJ1-5; D is undetermined. The V end lost 3 bases, the J end lost 5 bases, and 17 bases lay between the germline ends. The length of the CDR3 is 15 residues. CDR1 and CDR2 from the germline V gene are GTSNPN and SVGIG (reference sequence). The CDR3 DNA sequence: TGTGCCTGGAGCACGAAAGGGTGGTCGGATCAGCCCCAGCATTTT. Translated: CAWSTKGWSDQPQHF.

The CDR3 spells CASTDRDNSPLHF. Written as DNA, the CDR3 is TGTGCCAGCACCGACAGGGATAATTCACCCCTCCACTTT. V is TRBV30 and J is TRBJ1-6; 7 nucleotides line up with TRBD1. With 8 bases clipped from V and 5 bases from J, the junction kept 6 bases outside the gene matches. CDR3 size: 13 residues. Per the germline V gene, CDR1 is GTSNPN and CDR2 is SVGIG (reference sequence). The full variable domain, completed using reference TRBV30 and TRBJ1-6, is SQTIHQWPATLVQPVGSPLSLECTVEGTSNPNLYWYRQAAGRGLQLLFYSVGIGQISSEVPQNLSASRPQDRQFILSSKKLLLSDSGFYLCASTDRDNSPLHFGNGTRLTVT.

The gene calls are TRBV5-1 and TRBJ1-1; D gene ambiguous. V was pared by 5 bases and J by 3 bases, with 11 bases between. CDR1 SGHRS and CDR2 YFSETQ come from the germline V gene. CDR3 length equals 13 residues. CDR3 sequence: CASRNAEDTEAFF. The CDR3 DNA reads as TGCGCCAGCAGGAACGCGGAGGACACTGAAGCTTTCTTT.

This clone was detected once. The rearrangement uses TRBV30 and TRBJ2-4, with D possibly TRBD2 on 6 matching bases. CDR3 length equals 16 residues. The germline gives CDR1 GTSNPN, CDR2 SVGIG (reference sequence). The V gene lost 5 bases and the J gene lost 9 bases, with 26 bases spanning the gap. CDR3 nucleotide sequence: TGTGCCTGGTCAGAATCTCCCGGGACTCGTTCCGGCATTCAGTACTTC. This gives the protein CAWSESPGTRSGIQYF.

This clone was seen a handful of times. The chain has TRBV30 and TRBJ1-1, with 8 nucleotides matching TRBD1. This CDR3 is built from 14 residues. CDR1 and CDR2 (germline): GTSNPN, SVGIG (reference sequence). With V trimmed by 1 base and J by 11 bases, 12 bases remained unmatched. Written as DNA, the CDR3 is TGTGCCTGGAGTGCAGGACAGGGAGGTTTGCGGGCTTTCTTT. The encoded protein is CAWSAGQGGLRAFF.

The chain links TRBV29-1 to TRBJ2-1; 10 bases match TRBD2. V gave up 8 bases and J gave up 7 bases; unmatched junction bases: 11. Per the germline V gene, CDR1 is SQVTM and CDR2 is ANQGSEA. The CDR3 length is 14 residues. The CDR3 loop reads CSLMAVAGGNEQFF. The CDR3 nucleotides are TGCAGCCTCATGGCGGTAGCGGGGGGAAATGAGCAGTTCTTC.

A few counts support this clone. The V and J genes are TRBV29-1 and TRBJ2-7; D not resolved. The CDR3 length is 13 residues. V lost 0 bases to trimming and J lost 2 bases, with 8 bases between them. Germline assignment: CDR1 SQVTM and CDR2 ANQGSEA. The CDR3 region is CSVEDLSTYEQYF. In DNA, the CDR3 is TGCAGCGTTGAAGATTTATCTACCTACGAGCAGTACTTC.

The chain joins TRBV6-5 to TRBJ2-7, with TRBD2 identical over 7 bases. Germline V gene data show CDR1 as MNHEY and CDR2 as SVGAGI. The J segment lost 3 bases and the V segment lost 0 bases, leaving 5 bases of the junction unmatched. The CDR3 is 15 residues long. The CDR3 nucleotides read TGTGCCAGCAGTTACTCCGGGTGGGGGGGCTACGAGCAGTACTTC. It codes for CASSYSGWGGYEQYF.

On this clone: The sample carries other DNA sequences with the same CDR3. Here the CDR3 reads CASSAQETQYF. The CDR3 nucleotides read TGTGCCAGCAGCGCCCAAGAGACCCAGTACTTC. This chain connects TRBV7-9 to TRBJ2-5, with D unresolved. There are 11 residues in the CDR3. V lost 5 bases and J 1 base, leaving 2 bases between the germline ends. Germline V gene data show CDR1 as SEHNR and CDR2 as FQNEAQ (reference sequence). Drawing the rest from reference TRBV7-9 and TRBJ2-5, the complete variable domain is DTGVSQNPRHKITKRGQNVTFRCDPISEHNRLYWYRQTLGQGPEFLTYFQNEAQLEKSRLLSDRFSAERPKGSFSTLEIQRTEQGDSAMYLCASSAQETQYFGPGTRLLVL.

The sample holds one count of this clone. V usage is TRBV29-1 and J usage is TRBJ1-2; D unclear. V was pared by 7 bases and J by 12 bases, with 12 bases between. The CDR3 runs 9 residues. The germline gives CDR1 SQVTM, CDR2 ANQGSEA. The CDR3 protein is CSASGANTF. In DNA, the CDR3 is TGCAGCGCCAGCGGCGCCAACACCTTC.

V gene TRBV5-4 combines with J gene TRBJ2-1; 8 bases match TRBD2. CDR3 size: 15 residues. CDR1 SGHNT and CDR2 YYREEE come from the germline V gene (reference sequence). V lost 4 bases and J lost 6; bases outside the gene matches: 9. As DNA, the CDR3 is TGTGCCAGCAGCACCGACAGGCGGGGGGTCAATGAGCAGTTCTTC. This codes for CASSTDRRGVNEQFF.

This clone qualifies as medium-sized. Within the sample, other DNA sequences also encode this same CDR3. The gene calls are TRBV7-9 and TRBJ1-1; D is perhaps TRBD1 (5 bases). Trimming removed 5 bases from V and 0 bases from J, with 13 bases in between. The CDR3 totals 15 residues. Germline V gene sequence: CDR1 SEHNR, CDR2 FQNEAQ (reference sequence). The CDR3 nucleotides are TGTGCCAGCAGCAGGGATAGGGGAATGAACACTGAAGCTTTCTTT. Protein sequence: CASSRDRGMNTEAFF.

V and J are TRBV29-1 and TRBJ1-2; D is ambiguous. The CDR3 has 12 amino acids. V lost 4 bases and J lost 6, with 12 bases in between. Per germline, CDR1 SQVTM and CDR2 ANQGSEA. CDR3: CSVVDGINGYTF. DNA of the CDR3: TGCAGCGTTGTCGACGGGATCAATGGCTACACCTTC.

CDR3 loop: CSVRQETEKLFF. The DNA of the CDR3 is TGCAGCGTCCGACAGGAGACTGAAAAACTGTTTTTT. The chain uses TRBV29-1 and TRBJ1-4; weak D call: TRBD1 (6 bases). Germline V lookup: CDR1 SQVTM, CDR2 ANQGSEA. The CDR3 is made up of 12 amino acids. Trimming took 6 bases from V and 7 from J, leaving 12 bases between them.

The V call is TRBV20-1, the J call TRBJ2-5; D is perhaps TRBD1 or TRBD2 (5 bases each). Trimming took off 7 bases at V and 5 bases at J, with 11 bases between the two ends. Germline lookup yields CDR1 DFQATT and CDR2 SNEGSKA (reference sequence). The CDR3 is made up of 11 amino acids. Here the CDR3 DNA reads TGCAGTGTACGGGGCCTGGAGACCCAGTACTTC. Its protein product is CSVRGLETQYF.

This chain links TRBV19 with TRBJ1-1; 7 nucleotides agree with TRBD1. This CDR3 has 15 residues. With V trimmed by 3 bases and J by 1 base, 5 bases remained unmatched. Germline CDR1 reads LNHDA; CDR2 reads SQIVND (reference sequence). CDR3 nucleotide sequence: TGTGCCAGTAGTATGATGGACAGGCGGAACACTGAAGCTTTCTTT. Translated: CASSMMDRRNTEAFF.

This sequence joins TRBV15 and TRBJ2-3; unclear D gene. Germline V gives CDR1 LNHNV, CDR2 YYDKDF (reference sequence). The CDR3 contains 13 residues. V lost 3 bases and J 1 base, leaving 5 bases between the germline ends. CDR3 region: CATSRQGTDTQYF. Here the CDR3 DNA reads TGTGCCACCAGCAGGCAGGGCACAGATACGCAGTATTTT.

This sequence joins TRBV30 and TRBJ1-3; D remains unclear. The CDR3 totals 14 residues. V lost 7 bases, J lost 0 bases, and 13 bases lay in between. Germline CDR1 reads GTSNPN; CDR2 reads SVGIG (reference sequence). CDR3 sequence: CALGRGSSGNTIYF. The CDR3 bases are TGTGCCTTAGGGCGAGGGAGCTCTGGAAACACCATATATTTT.

This clone was recorded a few times. V is TRBV5-1 and J is TRBJ2-5; 10 bases are a match to TRBD2. Germline trimming cut 0 bases from V and 2 bases from J; bases unmatched to any gene: 4. CDR1 and CDR2 (germline): SGHRS, YFSETQ. This CDR3 spans 16 amino acids. The CDR3: CASSLVSSGGQETQYF. CDR3 DNA: TGCGCCAGCAGCTTGGTTTCTAGCGGGGGTCAAGAGACCCAGTACTTC.

The chain joins TRBV6-5 to TRBJ2-7; D may correspond to TRBD1 or TRBD2 (5 bases each). V lost 0 bases and J 6 bases, leaving 12 bases between the germline ends. The CDR3 covers 14 residues. From germline, CDR1 is MNHEY and CDR2 SVGAGI. The CDR3 reads CASSYSNERGEQYF. The CDR3 nucleotides are TGTGCCAGCAGTTACTCGAACGAGAGGGGCGAGCAGTACTTC.

This clone was recorded a few times. The gene calls are TRBV30 and TRBJ1-1; D is uncertain. The CDR3 extends over 13 amino acids. Germline CDR1 GTSNPN, CDR2 SVGIG (reference sequence). Between the trimmed V and J ends, which lost 3 bases and 1 base, there was a span of 9 bases. The CDR3 bases are TGTGCCTGGAGCCGAAACGAGAACACTGAAGCTTTCTTT. It specifies CAWSRNENTEAFF.

The rearrangement joins TRBV29-1 to TRBJ2-2, with D unresolved. The CDR3 has 13 amino acids. Germline V CDR1 and CDR2: SQVTM, ANQGSEA. Trimming took off 4 bases at V and 1 base at J, with 7 bases between the two ends. In DNA, the CDR3 is TGCAGCGTTGGTCGAATGAACACCGGGGAGCTGTTTTTT. Translating gives CSVGRMNTGELFF.